The source of this T cell receptor (beta chain) is a study of T cells after yellow fever vaccination. One entry per CDR3 protein, called by TCRdb with MiXCR from the 5' RACE reads. The sample lists about 340,000 distinct CDR3 sequences, 3% to 4.5% occurring once. The germline V gene encodes CDR1 SEHNR and CDR2 FQNEAQ (reference sequence). The CDR3 is 17 residues long. V lost 3 bases to trimming and J lost 0 bases, with 12 bases between them. J is TRBJ2-6 and V is TRBV7-9, with D possibly being TRBD2 (5 bases). The sample in question was PBMCs, obtained 5 days after the yellow fever booster vaccination. The TCR comes from a man aged 18 to 29 who received the YFV17D yellow fever vaccine. The CDR3 sequence: CASSLAGMPSGANVLTF. The CDR3 DNA reads TGTGCCAGCAGCTTGGCGGGTATGCCCTCTGGGGCCAACGTCCTGACTTTC.